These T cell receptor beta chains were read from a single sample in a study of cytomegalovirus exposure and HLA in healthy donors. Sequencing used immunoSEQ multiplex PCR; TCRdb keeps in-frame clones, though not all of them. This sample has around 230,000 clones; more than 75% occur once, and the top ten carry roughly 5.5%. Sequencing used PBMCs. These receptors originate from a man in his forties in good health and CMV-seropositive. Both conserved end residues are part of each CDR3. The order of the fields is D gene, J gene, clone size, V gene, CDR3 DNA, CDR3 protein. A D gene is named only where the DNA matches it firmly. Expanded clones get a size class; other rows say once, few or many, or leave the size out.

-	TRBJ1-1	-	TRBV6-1	TGTGCCAGCAGTGGCTGGAGGGTTGGGAACACTGAAGCTTTCTTT	CASSGWRVGNTEAFF
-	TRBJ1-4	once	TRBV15	TGTGCCACCAGCAGAGGCGGCGAGGCTTATGAAAAACTGTTTTTT	CATSRGGEAYEKLFF
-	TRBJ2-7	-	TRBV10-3	TGTGCCATCAGTGAGCCAGGCCTGAGCTCCTACGAGCAGTACTTC	CAISEPGLSSYEQYF
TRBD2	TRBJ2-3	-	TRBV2	TGTGCCAGCAGTGTTCTGGGACTAAGAACAGATACGCAGTATTTT	CASSVLGLRTDTQYF
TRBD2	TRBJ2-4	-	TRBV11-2	TGTGCCAGCAGCTCCTTGGGACTAGCGGACTTAGCCAAAAACATTCAGTACTTC	CASSSLGLADLAKNIQYF
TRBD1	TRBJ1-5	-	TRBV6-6	TGTGCCAGCAGCGACGGGACAGGGATGCAGCCCCAGCATTTT	CASSDGTGMQPQHF
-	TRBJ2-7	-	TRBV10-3	TGTGCCGCGTGCCTAGGTCCTGACTACGAGCAGTACTTC	CAACLGPDYEQYF
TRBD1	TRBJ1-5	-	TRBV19	TGTGCCAGTAGTATGGCGGACAGGGCGAATCAGCCCCAGCATTTT	CASSMADRANQPQHF
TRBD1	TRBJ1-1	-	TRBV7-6	TGTGCCAGCAGCTTGCAGCCTCAGGGGGCGAACACTGAAGCTTTCTTT	CASSLQPQGANTEAFF
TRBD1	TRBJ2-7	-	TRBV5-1	TGCGCCAGCAGCTTGGGGACAGGGAGGTCCTACGAGCAGTACTTC	CASSLGTGRSYEQYF
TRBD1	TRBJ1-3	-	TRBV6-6	TGTGCCAGCAGTTTGGGAGGACAGGGGGCTGTAAACACCATATATTTT	CASSLGGQGAVNTIYF
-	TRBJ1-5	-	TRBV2	TGTGCCAGCACACCCTCTCCCCCCTATAGCAATCAGCCCCAGCATTTT	CASTPSPPYSNQPQHF
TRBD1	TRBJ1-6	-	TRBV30	TGTGCCTGGAGTAGGGACAGTGTGTCACCCCTCCACTTT	CAWSRDSVSPLHF
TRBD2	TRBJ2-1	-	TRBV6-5	TGTGCCAGCAGTTGGGCTAGCGGCAACTACAATGAGCAGTTCTTC	CASSWASGNYNEQFF
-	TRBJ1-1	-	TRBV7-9	TGTGCCAGCAGCTTACGCGCTAGGAACACTGAAGCTTTCTTT	CASSLRARNTEAFF
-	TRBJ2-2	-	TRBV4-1	TGCGCCAGCAGCCAAGACTTGAACACCGGGGAGCTGTTTTTT	CASSQDLNTGELFF
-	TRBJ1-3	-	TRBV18	TGTGCCAGCTCACCTCTTTACGTAGATGGAAACACCATATATTTT	CASSPLYVDGNTIYF
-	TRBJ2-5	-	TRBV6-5	TGTGCCAGCAGTTACGGGCCAGCCCAAGAGACCCAGTACTTC	CASSYGPAQETQYF
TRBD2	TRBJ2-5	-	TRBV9	TGTGCCAGCAGCGCAACTAGCGGGAGGTTCCAAGAGACCCAGTACTTC	CASSATSGRFQETQYF
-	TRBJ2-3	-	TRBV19	TGTGCCAGTAGTATGGTGGGAGGCACAGATACGCAGTATTTT	CASSMVGGTDTQYF